One sample yielded the 7 T cell receptor beta chains listed below, sequenced in a study of blood T cell repertoires in COVID-19 (dated by TCRdb to between 2020 and 2021). The method was the immunoSEQ multiplex PCR assay. Sourced from immuneACCESS, this table was stored by TCRdb with only in-frame sequences that have V and J called. A share of the clones is absent; for the studies checked, an unresolved V gene accounts for under half, and the remainder has no known explanation. For this sample there are fewer than 95,000 clones; 72% appear just once. The ten largest clonotypes hold around 15% of the sample. The sequenced sample was peripheral blood. The source of these receptors is a woman older than 75 with acute or convalescent COVID-19.

This clone was observed a single time. The chain is built from TRBV11-2 and TRBJ2-1; no clear D. Trimming shortened V by 1 base and J by 6 bases, and 4 bases separated the two germline ends. Germline V gene lookup returns CDR1 SGHAT and CDR2 FQNNGV. The CDR3 totals 12 residues. In DNA, the CDR3 is TGTGCCAGCAGCTTAGCTTCCAATGAGCAGTTCTTC. Amino acids: CASSLASNEQFF.

V is TRBV6-1 and J is TRBJ2-1; perhaps TRBD1 as D (5 bases). V dropped 0 bases and J dropped 1 base, with 13 bases sitting between them. Germline CDR1 reads MNHNS; CDR2 reads SASEGT. This CDR3 contains 17 residues. The CDR3 is CASSEALAGNSYNEQFF. DNA for the CDR3: TGTGCCAGCAGTGAAGCGCTGGCAGGGAATTCCTACAATGAGCAGTTCTTC.

This chain links TRBV7-2 with TRBJ2-3, with no clear D. V lost 6 bases to trimming and J lost 4 bases, with 11 bases between them. The CDR3 runs to 13 residues. Germline lookup yields CDR1 SGHTA and CDR2 FQGNSA. CDR3 coding DNA: TGTGCCAGCAGTCTTAGTTTGCCAGATACGCAGTATTTT. This encodes CASSLSLPDTQYF.

V usage is TRBV5-1 and J usage is TRBJ2-1, with TRBD2 identical over 11 bases. Germline CDR1 reads SGHRS; CDR2 reads YFSETQ. Trimming cost V 4 bases and J 4 bases; bases outside gene matches: 7. CDR3 length: 16 amino acids. In DNA form, the CDR3 reads TGCGCCAGCAGCCCGATGCTAGCGGGGGGATACAATGAGCAGTTCTTC. Protein sequence: CASSPMLAGGYNEQFF.

The J gene is TRBJ1-3, the V gene TRBV19; 10 nucleotides align to TRBD1. Losses at the gene ends were 3 bases for V and 2 bases for J; bases not matched to a gene: 1. From germline, CDR1 is LNHDA and CDR2 SQIVND (reference sequence). This CDR3 comprises 15 residues. The CDR3 sequence is CASSIGTGAGNTIYF. The CDR3 DNA follows: TGTGCCAGTAGTATCGGGACAGGGGCTGGAAACACCATATATTTT.

This clone showed up just a few times. This rearrangement joins TRBV18 to TRBJ1-1; 8 positions agree with TRBD1. The V segment lost 2 bases and the J segment 5 bases; nucleotides outside the gene matches: 10. Per germline, CDR1 KGHSH and CDR2 LQKENI. This CDR3 has 16 residues. The CDR3 here is CASSPSAGGAGTEAFF. The CDR3 DNA follows: TGTGCCAGCTCACCATCGGCAGGGGGCGCGGGGACTGAAGCTTTCTTT.

The chain carries TRBV11-2 and TRBJ1-3; 7 bases line up with TRBD1. V lost 1 base to trimming and J lost 2 bases; unmatched junction nucleotides: 2. In germline, CDR1 is SGHAT, CDR2 FQNNGV. The CDR3 runs 15 residues. CDR3 loop: CASSLVQGAGNTIYF. CDR3 DNA sequence: TGTGCCAGCAGCTTAGTCCAGGGGGCTGGAAACACCATATATTTT.